This T cell receptor beta chain was sequenced for a study of blood T cell repertoires in COVID-19 (TCRdb year 2020). Regarding the research as a whole: Collaborator samples came from the United States, Italy and Spain and covered acute and convalescent phases of COVID-19. The material from the prospective study consisted of cDNA or gDNA derived from T cells, B-cell-depleted T cells, or PBMCs. The dataset comprised deeply sampled blood TCRbeta repertoires from subjects exposed to, actively infected with, or recovered from COVID-19. The repertoires were released in a freely available public database meant as a resource for research on the immune response to SARS-CoV-2. The samples were drawn from the first 160 participants of the ongoing ImmuneRACE study and from some 1,300 subjects provided by 6 global collaborators. Sample metadata almost always included a de-identified subject ID, COVID-19 status, age in years and sex. HLA class I and class II types, where available, came from metadata supplied by the sample provider rather than from assay-based typing. The paper's findings and limits, for the study overall: How much clinical and demographic metadata was included differed by source and by participant, and the metadata was provided uncurated.

V trim: 5 bases; J trim: 7 bases; unmatched bases: 11. The CDR3 runs 17 residues from the cysteine to the phenylalanine. Only the CDR3 DNA is retained, 51 bases long and in frame from the first base. CDR1 SGHTA and CDR2 FQGTGA are derived from the germline V gene. Only a few counts were recorded for this clone. Its antigen target is currently unknown. Base qualities are not at hand, and no much larger clone is one base apart. Participants in the prospective study were enrolled through a virtual design, were aged roughly 18 to 95 years, and lived in roughly 25 United States geographic areas. In the prospective study, cohorts were assigned on the basis of participant-reported clinical history obtained from a screening survey and a study questionnaire. Recovered participants in ImmuneRACE Cohort 3 were defined by two consecutive negative NP/OP PCR tests, clearance by a healthcare professional, or resolution of symptoms. In the prospective study, mobile phlebotomists collected whole blood, serum and a nasopharyngeal or oropharyngeal swab from each participant. Additional blood draws and questionnaires over a 2-month period could optionally be provided by prospective study participants. Before DNA extraction, blood samples from the prospective study were shipped at room temperature or frozen.

TCRbeta CDR3 regions were amplified from genomic DNA by means of the immunoSEQ Assay, a bias-controlled multiplex PCR. Turning to the authors' computational methods: The number of nucleated cells in each sample was estimated from the amplification of reference gene primers within the assay. To quantify the absolute abundance of each unique TCRbeta CDR3 rearrangement, sequence reads were collapsed and filtered. For each sample, productive Simpson clonality was calculated as the square root of Simpson's diversity index across productive rearrangements. The table comes from immuneACCESS by way of TCRdb, which keeps in-frame sequences with V and J called. Part of the clones is missing from these tables; in studies checked, under half for an unresolved V gene and the rest for unknown reasons. Clone size and V and J calls were adopted from that table, with D and trimming inferred from the DNA. Present in this sample are around 150,000 clones, over 70% of which were seen just once. 11% of the sample rests with the top ten.

The TCR originated in a man over 45 who had recovered from COVID-19. The sequenced sample consisted of PBMCs or T cells enriched from blood (not recorded which). Recombination joined TRBV7-3 with TRBJ2-2; 12 central nucleotides agree with TRBD2. The nucleotide sequence reads TGTGCCAGCAGCCAACAGGCTAGCGGGAGGGCAGGCGGGGAGCTGTTTTTT. Its protein product is CASSQQASGRAGGELFF.